Following are 27 T cell receptor beta chains from one sample sequenced in a study of blood T cell repertoires in COVID-19. Clones were read by immunoSEQ multiplex PCR, and TCRdb kept only the in-frame ones, dropping some. The sample lists some 120,000 clones; 75% to 90% were seen once. Sample: PBMCs or T cells enriched from blood (not recorded which). The receptors here all came from a man aged 25 to 45 who had recovered from COVID-19.

The chain combines TRBV25-1 with TRBJ2-1, with a possible D match to TRBD1 (6 bases). The length of the CDR3 is 13 residues. CDR1 and CDR2 from the germline V gene are MGHDK and SYGVNS. Trimming took 7 bases from V and 4 from J, leaving 11 bases between them. CDR3 sequence reads: CASNVQGYNEQFF. The CDR3 DNA sequence: TGTGCCAGCAACGTCCAGGGGTACAATGAGCAGTTCTTC.

V is TRBV19 and J is TRBJ2-3; possibly TRBD2 for D (6 bases). Germline V gene sequence: CDR1 LNHDA, CDR2 SQIVND (reference sequence). The CDR3 is 13 amino acids. V lost 7 bases, J lost 10 bases, and 18 bases lay in between. The CDR3 spells CASTESGSGSQYF. In DNA form, the CDR3 reads TGTGCCAGTACCGAGAGCGGGTCGGGGTCGCAGTATTTT.

CDR3 in DNA: TGTGCCACCCGGGGACTAGCGGGACCGGGGGACCAAGAGACCCAGTACTTC. As protein: CATRGLAGPGDQETQYF. This chain connects TRBV28 to TRBJ2-5; 13 bases fit TRBD2. Germline CDR1 and CDR2: MDHEN and SYDVKM. With 10 bases clipped from V and 0 bases from J, the junction kept 11 bases outside the gene matches. CDR3 length: 17 amino acids.

Of note for this clone: Other DNA sequences in this specimen translate into the identical CDR3. This chain uses TRBV12-5 with TRBJ2-5, with D tentatively TRBD2 (6 bases). CDR1 is LGHNT and CDR2 is FRNRAP in the germline V gene. The CDR3 consists of 14 residues. V was pared by 5 bases and J by 4 bases, with 14 bases between. The CDR3, as DNA: TGTGCTAGTGGTCCCTCCGGGGGAAGAGAGACCCAGTACTTC. Protein product: CASGPSGGRETQYF.

In nucleotides, the CDR3 is TGCGCCAGCAGCCCATTAGCGGGAGGGGGATCAGATACGCAGTATTTT. Protein product: CASSPLAGGGSDTQYF. J is TRBJ2-3 and V is TRBV5-1, with 11 nucleotides matching TRBD2. This CDR3 is built from 16 residues. Germline CDR1 is SGHRS and CDR2 is YFSETQ. J gave up 4 bases and V 4 bases, and 8 bases lay outside the gene matches.

The chain combines TRBV30 with TRBJ2-5; unclear D gene. The CDR3 has 12 residues. Trimming stripped 5 bases from V and 4 bases from J, with 11 bases between. CDR1 and CDR2 (germline): GTSNPN, SVGIG (reference sequence). The CDR3 loop is CAWAPVRETQYF. As DNA, the CDR3 is TGTGCCTGGGCCCCGGTCCGAGAGACCCAGTACTTC.

V usage is TRBV19 and J usage is TRBJ1-5; no clear D. The CDR3 runs to 13 residues. Germline CDR1 LNHDA, CDR2 SQIVND (reference sequence). The germline V and J ends were trimmed by 6 bases and 5 bases, with 11 bases remaining between them. The CDR3 protein is CASSPLNHQPQHF. The CDR3 nucleotides read TGTGCCAGTAGCCCTTTAAATCATCAGCCCCAGCATTTT.

This clone came up once. This sequence joins TRBV27 and TRBJ2-7; the match to TRBD1 covers 9 bases. Unmatched junction bases numbered 14, after V lost 5 bases and J lost 6 bases. Germline V lookup: CDR1 MNHEY, CDR2 SMNVEV (reference sequence). The CDR3 totals 16 residues. In DNA, the CDR3 is TGTGCCAGCAGTGTCGGGACAGGGCTATGGGAATCCGAGCAGTACTTC. Translated: CASSVGTGLWESEQYF.

The CDR3 region has the DNA TGTGCCAGTAGTATATTTATCAGCAATCAGCCCCAGCATTTT. Protein: CASSIFISNQPQHF. The V gene is TRBV19, the J gene TRBJ1-5; no definite D call. V gave up 2 bases and J gave up 1 base, with 6 bases separating them. The length of the CDR3 is 14 residues. The germline gives CDR1 LNHDA, CDR2 SQIVND (reference sequence).

The chain couples TRBV19 to TRBJ1-1, with 9 bases lining up with TRBD1. The CDR3 totals 16 residues. The germline V gene encodes CDR1 LNHDA and CDR2 SQIVND (reference sequence). Germline trimming cut 4 bases from V and 0 bases from J; bases unmatched to any gene: 6. For the CDR3, the DNA is TGTGCCAGTAGTAGGGACAGGGAGTACATGAACACTGAAGCTTTCTTT. It is translated as CASSRDREYMNTEAFF. The variable domain in full, completed from reference TRBV19 and TRBJ1-1, reads DGGITQSPKYLFRKEGQNVTLSCEQNLNHDAMYWYRQDPGQGLRLIYYSQIVNDFQKGDIAEGYSVSREKKESFPLTVTSAQKNPTAFYLCASSRDREYMNTEAFFGQGTRLTVV.

CDR3 in amino acids: CASSPLLDRLSWPEAFF. The CDR3 nucleotides read TGTGCCAGCAGTCCCTTACTGGACAGATTGTCTTGGCCTGAAGCTTTCTTT. The chain recombines TRBV13 with TRBJ1-1; D is possibly TRBD1 (6 bases). Germline lookup yields CDR1 PRHDT and CDR2 FYEKMQ (reference sequence). The CDR3 length is 17 residues. Trimming cost V 6 bases and J 6 bases, with 26 bases left between them.

At least ten counts were recorded for this clone. The chain recombines TRBV10-3 with TRBJ1-3; 10 nucleotides line up with TRBD1. Trimming took 10 bases from V and 4 from J; bases not matched to a gene: 10. CDR3 size: 15 residues. Germline values: CDR1 ENHRY, CDR2 SYGVKD. For the CDR3, the DNA is TGTGCCAACGCACCGGGACAGGGGACGGGAAACACCATATATTTT. This sequence encodes CANAPGQGTGNTIYF.

CDR3: CASSREGRETQYF. The CDR3 nucleotides are TGTGCCAGCAGCCGGGAGGGCCGTGAGACCCAGTACTTC. J is TRBJ2-5 and V is TRBV13; 8 bases map to TRBD2. Germline V gene data show CDR1 as PRHDT and CDR2 as FYEKMQ (reference sequence). V was clipped by 5 bases and J by 5 bases; unmatched bases: 4. This CDR3 is built from 13 residues.

The chain couples TRBV5-1 to TRBJ1-1; 8 nucleotides align to TRBD1. The CDR3 contains 15 residues. V was pared by 3 bases and J by 3 bases, with 7 bases of the junction left unmatched. Germline V gene data show CDR1 as SGHRS and CDR2 as YFSETQ. CDR3 bases: TGCGCCAGCAGCTCGACAGGGGTTGGGGACACTGAAGCTTTCTTT. It encodes CASSSTGVGDTEAFF. The full variable domain, its missing parts supplied by reference TRBV5-1 and TRBJ1-1, is KAGVTQTPRYLIKTRGQQVTLSCSPISGHRSVSWYQQTPGQGLQFLFEYFSETQRNKGNFPGRFSGRQFSNSRSEMNVSTLELGDSALYLCASSSTGVGDTEAFFGQGTRLTVV.

This chain connects TRBV19 to TRBJ2-3, with 8 bases aligning to TRBD2. The CDR3 covers 13 residues. The germline CDR1 and CDR2 sequences are LNHDA and SQIVND (reference sequence). Trimming cost V 6 bases and J 7 bases; bases outside gene matches: 6. The CDR3 nucleotides are TGTGCCAGTAGCCAGACTAGCGCATATACGCAGTATTTT. Its translation is CASSQTSAYTQYF.

This rearrangement joins TRBV19 to TRBJ1-1, with D perhaps matching TRBD1 (5 bases). Germline V gene lookup returns CDR1 LNHDA and CDR2 SQIVND (reference sequence). Trimming cost V 6 bases and J 11 bases, with 16 bases left between them. CDR3 length: 12 amino acids. Here the CDR3 DNA reads TGTGCCAGTAGCGGGGGGGGACCTGCGGCTTTCTTT. Residues: CASSGGGPAAFF.

The CDR3 loop reads CASSKARRHYGYTF. DNA of the CDR3: TGTGCCAGCAGCAAAGCGCGCAGGCACTATGGCTACACCTTC. The chain links TRBV21-1 to TRBJ1-2; the D call TRBD1 from the table was never checked on the DNA. TRBV21-1 is classified as a pseudogene. The CDR3 runs to 14 residues.

V is TRBV7-6 and J is TRBJ1-1; D may be TRBD1 (5 bases). The length of the CDR3 is 12 residues. Germline CDR1 SGHVS, CDR2 FNYEAQ. V was trimmed by 1 base and J by 7 bases, leaving 7 bases between them. CDR3 residues: CASSLEGVEAFF. CDR3 sequence (DNA): TGTGCCAGCAGCTTAGAAGGGGTTGAAGCTTTCTTT.

This clone was recorded once. The gene calls are TRBV5-1 and TRBJ2-7; 9 bases are shared with TRBD2. Germline trimming cut 5 bases from V and 6 bases from J; bases unmatched to any gene: 6. Germline CDR1 SGHRS, CDR2 YFSETQ. The CDR3 runs 13 residues. For the CDR3, the DNA is TGCGCCAGCAGTTTAGGTAGCGGGGGCGAGCAGTACGTC. Its protein product is CASSLGSGGEQYV.

The genes are TRBV7-8 and TRBJ1-5; 12 bases align to TRBD1. With 1 base clipped from V and 2 bases from J, the junction kept 6 bases outside the gene matches. The CDR3 covers 18 residues. CDR1 is SGHVS and CDR2 is FQNEAQ in the germline V gene. The CDR3 bases are TGTGCCAGCAGCTTAGGGGACAGGGGGCTTCGTGGCAATCAGCCCCAGCATTTT. Translation gives CASSLGDRGLRGNQPQHF.

This rearrangement joins TRBV11-2 to TRBJ2-3, with 14 bases lining up with TRBD2. Germline CDR1 is SGHAT and CDR2 is FQNNGV. The trim removed 3 bases at V and 3 bases at J, leaving 2 bases unmatched. This CDR3 has 16 amino acids. The CDR3 nucleotides read TGTGCCAGCAGCTTGGGGACTAGCGGGAGTACAGATACGCAGTATTTT. Encoded protein: CASSLGTSGSTDTQYF.

The chain has TRBV12-3 or TRBV12-4 and TRBJ2-5; TRBD2 agrees at 9 bases. With V trimmed by 7 bases and J by 5 bases, 5 bases remained unmatched. The length of the CDR3 is 13 residues. CDR3 nucleotide sequence: TGTGCCAGCACTCGGAGCGGGGGGGAGACCCAGTACTTC. This encodes CASTRSGGETQYF.

CDR3 loop: CASSPARGLGNTIYF. The CDR3 DNA follows: TGTGCCAGCAGCCCCGCGCGGGGGCTAGGAAACACCATATATTTT. This chain joins TRBV7-9 and TRBJ1-3, with D possibly being TRBD1 (6 bases). Per germline, CDR1 SEHNR and CDR2 FQNEAQ (reference sequence). Trimming took off 5 bases at V and 4 bases at J, with 15 bases between the two ends. This CDR3 is 15 amino acids long.

The J gene is TRBJ2-5, the V gene TRBV9; 10 bases align to TRBD2. V shed 3 bases and J 2 bases; nucleotides not matched to a gene: 7. The CDR3 length is 16 residues. The V gene's germline CDR1 is SGDLS and CDR2 YYNGEE. CDR3 DNA: TGTGCCAGCAGCGAGGGACTAGCGAGGGGGCAAGAGACCCAGTACTTC. Translation gives CASSEGLARGQETQYF.

The rearrangement joins TRBV6-5 to TRBJ1-1; tentatively, D is TRBD1 (5 bases). Trimming removed 0 bases at V and 5 bases at J, with 10 bases between. This CDR3 region has 14 residues. Germline V gene data show CDR1 as MNHEY and CDR2 as SVGAGI. CDR3 nucleotide sequence: TGTGCCAGCAGTTACTCAGCAGGGCAGACTGAAGCTTTCTTT. It translates to CASSYSAGQTEAFF.

The rearrangement links TRBV6-5 to TRBJ2-5; 8 bases fit TRBD2. Per germline, CDR1 MNHEY and CDR2 SVGAGI. The junction had 6 bases not matched to a gene; V was cut back by 5 bases and J by 4 bases. The CDR3 is 14 amino acids. CDR3 region: CASSLSGGIETQYF. DNA for the CDR3: TGTGCCAGCAGTCTCTCGGGGGGGATAGAGACCCAGTACTTC.

This sequence joins TRBV10-3 and TRBJ1-6; D gene uncertain. The CDR3 runs to 13 residues. Trimming removed 4 bases at V and 11 bases at J, with 12 bases between. The germline V gene has CDR1 ENHRY and CDR2 SYGVKD. CDR3 in amino acids: CAISAGPLAPLHF. The CDR3, as DNA: TGTGCCATCAGTGCGGGTCCGCTGGCACCCCTCCACTTT.